This T cell receptor beta chain was sequenced in a study of OX40 agonist ivuxolimab in advanced cancers. The overall study: Ivuxolimab is a fully human IgG2 antibody that activates OX40 (CD134). Findings and limits, study-wide: Among the least clonally expanded were partial responders at 0.1-3.0 mg/kg.

Generated by immunoSEQ multiplex PCR, the TCRdb table keeps only in-frame clones and is missing some. This sample has more than 70,000 clones, with roughly 92% found just once. Germline V lookup: CDR1 SGDLS, CDR2 YYNGEE. The V end was cut by 4 bases, the J end by 4 bases, with 15 bases between. CDR3 size: 15 residues. As concerns this clone: Its antigen remains unidentified.

Sequences were derived from CD4+ or CD8+ T cells sorted from blood, sampled in a trial of the OX40 agonist ivuxolimab. The chain joins TRBV9 to TRBJ1-3, with D perhaps matching TRBD1 (6 bases). The clonotype originates from an adult with an advanced solid tumor such as melanoma, head and neck, liver or kidney cancer. The CDR3 loop is CASSPRGGPGNTIYF. The CDR3 DNA follows: TGTGCCAGCAGCCCCCGTGGGGGGCCCGGAAACACCATATATTTT. Variable domain in full (rest from reference TRBV9 and TRBJ1-3): DSGVTQTPKHLITATGQRVTLRCSPRSGDLSVYWYQQSLDQGLQFLIQYYNGEERAKGNILERFSAQQFPDLHSELNLSSLELGDSALYFCASSPRGGPGNTIYFGEGSWLTVV.